This passage covers 29 T cell receptor beta chains from one sample sequenced in a study of cytomegalovirus exposure and HLA in healthy donors. In the PCR, 60 Vbeta and 13 Jbeta primers were used. Repertoires were generated with immunoSEQ multiplex PCR, while TCRdb's copy carries only in-frame clones and drops some. In the table there are about 85,000 clones, around four fifths of which are singletons. Sequenced material: PBMCs. The receptors stem from a boy younger than 18 in good health and CMV-seronegative.

The genes are TRBV7-2 and TRBJ1-1; 11 nucleotides line up with TRBD1. CDR1 and CDR2 (germline): SGHTA, FQGNSA. CDR3 length: 14 amino acids. V shed 4 bases and J 5 bases; nucleotides not matched to a gene: 3. CDR3 bases: TGTGCCAGCAGCTCAGGACAGGGGGCGACTGAAGCTTTCTTT. Translated, it gives CASSSGQGATEAFF.

CDR3 sequence reads: CASSQAATGAAYEQYF. The CDR3 DNA reads as TGCGCCAGCAGCCAAGCGGCAACAGGGGCAGCCTACGAGCAGTACTTC. The genes are TRBV4-3 and TRBJ2-7; 7 bases align to TRBD1. The CDR3 contains 16 residues. V gave up 1 base and J gave up 2 bases; unmatched junction bases: 8. Germline lookup yields CDR1 LGHNA and CDR2 YSLEER.

V usage is TRBV30 and J usage is TRBJ1-1; 9 positions agree with TRBD1. Per the germline V gene, CDR1 is GTSNPN and CDR2 is SVGIG (reference sequence). This CDR3 is built from 16 residues. V was clipped by 1 base and J by 0 bases; unmatched bases: 6. As DNA, the CDR3 is TGTGCCTGGAGTGATCCCGGGACAGGGCTGAACACTGAAGCTTTCTTT. As protein: CAWSDPGTGLNTEAFF.

The chain carries TRBV29-1 and TRBJ2-5; 12 nucleotides line up with TRBD2. This CDR3 spans 15 amino acids. Germline V gene data show CDR1 as SQVTM and CDR2 as ANQGSEA. V shed 7 bases and J 2 bases; nucleotides not matched to a gene: 8. CDR3 protein: CSGGLAGMAQETQYF. In DNA, the CDR3 is TGCAGCGGTGGACTAGCGGGGATGGCACAAGAGACCCAGTACTTC.

V gene TRBV27 combines with J gene TRBJ2-7; 8 bases fit TRBD2. This CDR3 has 13 amino acids. J lost 5 bases, V lost 8 bases, and 8 bases had no gene match. Germline CDR1 and CDR2: MNHEY and SMNVEV (reference sequence). This chain's CDR3 is CASCGGRCHEQYF. Here the CDR3 DNA reads TGTGCCAGCTGTGGCGGGAGGTGCCACGAGCAGTACTTC.

The chain uses TRBV30 and TRBJ2-7; a weak D match, TRBD1 (5 bases). The CDR3 runs to 12 residues. Looked up from germline, CDR1 is GTSNPN and CDR2 is SVGIG (reference sequence). The CDR3 loop reads CAATVRVYEQYF. Here the CDR3 DNA reads TGTGCGGCGACAGTTAGAGTCTACGAGCAGTACTTC.

This clone appeared a few times. This chain joins TRBV4-1 and TRBJ2-3; 11 nucleotides match TRBD2. In germline, CDR1 is MGHRA, CDR2 YSYEKL. This CDR3 contains 17 residues. With 1 base clipped from V and 8 bases from J, the junction kept 11 bases outside the gene matches. This CDR3 reads CASSQVGLAAVLGTQYF. In DNA form, the CDR3 reads TGCGCCAGCAGCCAAGTGGGACTAGCGGCCGTCCTTGGTACGCAGTATTTT.

J is TRBJ2-1 and V is TRBV11-2; D is unresolved. With 3 bases removed from V and 7 bases from J, the gap between germline ends came to 13 bases. This CDR3 region has 14 residues. From germline, CDR1 is SGHAT and CDR2 FQNNGV. The CDR3 nucleotides are TGTGCCAGCAGCTTTGGCCAGAGGAATAATGAGCAGTTCTTC. Translation: CASSFGQRNNEQFF.

This clone was detected a few times. The rearrangement joins TRBV6-6 to TRBJ2-7, with D possibly matching TRBD2 (7 bases). The CDR3 loop spans 14 amino acids. V was shortened by 5 bases and J by 7 bases, with 18 bases between the two germline ends. The V gene's germline CDR1 is MNHNY and CDR2 SVGAGI (reference sequence). CDR3 in amino acids: CASSPRRGLDEQYF. The CDR3 nucleotides read TGTGCCAGCAGTCCCCGGCGGGGGCTGGATGAGCAGTACTTC.

The chain uses TRBV30 and TRBJ2-5; tentatively, D is TRBD2 (5 bases). The CDR3 is 14 amino acids. The ends were cut back, 1 base at V and 1 base at J, with 10 bases in the middle. Germline V gene sequence: CDR1 GTSNPN, CDR2 SVGIG (reference sequence). The CDR3 coding sequence is TGTGCCTGGAGTGCACGGACTGGCCAAGAGACCCAGTACTTC. This translates into CAWSARTGQETQYF.

The CDR3 here is CRAEDEQFF. The CDR3 nucleotides are TGCAGGGCGGAGGATGAGCAGTTCTTC. This chain links TRBV20-1 with TRBJ2-1, with TRBD2 as a possible D gene (5 bases). In germline, CDR1 is DFQATT, CDR2 SNEGSKA (reference sequence). This CDR3 region has 9 residues.

The chain uses TRBV4-1 and TRBJ2-1; 15 bases fit TRBD2. V lost 5 bases and J lost 7; bases outside the gene matches: 9. The length of the CDR3 is 17 residues. Germline assignment: CDR1 MGHRA and CDR2 YSYEKL. The CDR3 DNA reads as TGCGCCAGCAGCTACTCACATGGACTAGCGGGAGGGAATGAGCAGTTCTTC. It translates to CASSYSHGLAGGNEQFF.

The chain is built from TRBV7-2 and TRBJ1-5; D remains ambiguous. V was clipped by 4 bases and J by 8 bases, with 21 bases between them. The CDR3 covers 16 residues. Germline CDR1 SGHTA, CDR2 FQGNSA. The CDR3 sequence is CASSSEGAVGYEPQHF. In nucleotides, the CDR3 is TGTGCCAGCAGCTCCGAGGGAGCCGTGGGGTATGAGCCCCAGCATTTT.

V is TRBV11-2 and J is TRBJ1-1, with D possibly being TRBD1 (6 bases). Trimming shortened V by 1 base and J by 0 bases, and 6 bases separated the two germline ends. This CDR3 is built from 14 residues. From germline, CDR1 is SGHAT and CDR2 FQNNGV. CDR3 coding DNA: TGTGCCAGCAGCTTAGGGGGGCTGAACACTGAAGCTTTCTTT. Amino acids: CASSLGGLNTEAFF.

This clone has a single count. The chain employs TRBV13 and TRBJ2-7, with a possible D match to TRBD1 (6 bases). This CDR3 region has 13 residues. Germline CDR1 is PRHDT and CDR2 is FYEKMQ (reference sequence). V was clipped by 5 bases and J by 4 bases, with 12 bases between them. CDR3 residues: CASSAPQGYEQYF. DNA of the CDR3: TGTGCCAGCAGCGCCCCACAGGGATACGAGCAGTACTTC.

The chain couples TRBV4-2 to TRBJ2-1; TRBD2 might be the D (5 bases). The V gene's germline CDR1 is LGHNA and CDR2 YNFKEQ. This CDR3 comprises 13 residues. Trimming stripped 4 bases from V and 14 bases from J, with 18 bases between. The CDR3 loop reads CASSPLGGLEEFF. CDR3 DNA: TGTGCCAGCAGCCCACTAGGCGGCCTCGAGGAGTTCTTC.

This chain uses TRBV4-3 with TRBJ2-7; 7 bases fit TRBD2. This CDR3 comprises 15 residues. V lost 0 bases, J lost 4 bases, and 6 bases stayed unmatched. Per the germline V gene, CDR1 is LGHNA and CDR2 is YSLEER. CDR3 nucleotide sequence: TGCGCCAGCAGCCAAGATATCGGGGGGAAGTACGAGCAGTACTTC. It translates to CASSQDIGGKYEQYF.

J is TRBJ2-7 and V is TRBV6-5, with a tentative D call TRBD2 (6 bases). CDR3 size: 15 residues. Trimming pared 7 bases from V and 4 bases from J, leaving 20 bases between. CDR1 MNHEY and CDR2 SVGAGI come from the germline V gene. The CDR3 region has the DNA TGTGCCAGCATGGGTTTGGGGGGAATTAAGTACGAGCAGTACTTC. Protein product: CASMGLGGIKYEQYF.

The chain uses TRBV9 and TRBJ1-1; D possibly corresponds to TRBD1 (5 bases). In germline, CDR1 is SGDLS, CDR2 YYNGEE. This CDR3 is 14 amino acids long. The ends were cut back, 1 base at V and 2 bases at J, with 9 bases in the middle. This chain's CDR3 is CASSVQGANTEAFF. The CDR3 bases are TGTGCCAGCAGCGTACAGGGTGCAAACACTGAAGCTTTCTTT.

The gene calls are TRBV2 and TRBJ2-7; 7 nucleotides line up with TRBD2. CDR3 length: 12 amino acids. The ends lost 10 bases at V and 2 bases at J; junction bases unmatched: 5. Germline CDR1 is SNHLY and CDR2 is FYNNEI. The CDR3 bases are TGTGCCACCAAACGGGGGGCCTACGAGCAGTACTTC. Amino acids: CATKRGAYEQYF.

This chain links TRBV5-1 with TRBJ1-3, with D hard to call. The germline gives CDR1 SGHRS, CDR2 YFSETQ. V was shortened by 0 bases and J by 8 bases, with 18 bases between the two germline ends. The CDR3 totals 16 residues. The CDR3 here is CASSLADKAGVDTIYF. The CDR3, as DNA: TGCGCCAGCAGCTTGGCCGACAAGGCCGGCGTGGACACCATATATTTT.

The rearrangement links TRBV10-2 to TRBJ2-1; 9 nucleotides align to TRBD2. The CDR3 has 15 amino acids. The germline V gene has CDR1 WSHSY and CDR2 SAAADI. The trim removed 9 bases at V and 6 bases at J, leaving 12 bases unmatched. The CDR3 loop reads CASLQGLAGFNEQFF. In DNA form, the CDR3 reads TGCGCCAGTTTGCAGGGGCTAGCGGGATTCAATGAGCAGTTCTTC.

The rearrangement links TRBV7-2 to TRBJ1-5, with TRBD1 matching 9 bases. This CDR3 spans 14 amino acids. The V gene's germline CDR1 is SGHTA and CDR2 FQGNSA. V lost 4 bases and J lost 7; bases outside the gene matches: 5. The CDR3, as DNA: TGTGCCAGCAGCTCAAACAGGGGGCGGCAGCCCCAGCATTTT. This sequence encodes CASSSNRGRQPQHF. The full variable domain, its missing parts supplied by reference TRBV7-2 and TRBJ1-5, is GAGVSQSPSNKVTEKGKDVELRCDPISGHTALYWYRQSLGQGLEFLIYFQGNSAPDKSGLPSDRFSAERTGGSVSTLTIQRTQQEDSAVYLCASSSNRGRQPQHFGDGTRLSIL.

The chain is built from TRBV19 and TRBJ1-1, with D possibly TRBD1 on 5 matching bases. The ends were cut back, 7 bases at V and 2 bases at J, with 11 bases in the middle. Germline V gives CDR1 LNHDA, CDR2 SQIVND (reference sequence). The CDR3 extends over 13 amino acids. Here the CDR3 reads CASTRWTNTEAFF. In DNA form, the CDR3 reads TGTGCCAGTACCCGTTGGACAAACACTGAAGCTTTCTTT.

This clone is a singleton in its sample. The J gene is TRBJ1-5, the V gene TRBV10-1; D possibly corresponds to TRBD1 (5 bases). The CDR3 consists of 12 residues. With 3 bases removed from V and 6 bases from J, the gap between germline ends came to 6 bases. Germline V gives CDR1 WNHNN, CDR2 SYGVQD (reference sequence). CDR3: CASSDGGQPQHF. CDR3 bases: TGCGCCAGCAGTGACGGGGGTCAGCCCCAGCATTTT.

This clone was seen a few times. The chain employs TRBV9 and TRBJ2-1; maybe TRBD1 (6 bases). With 0 bases removed from V and 5 bases from J, the gap between germline ends came to 6 bases. This CDR3 has 13 residues. The germline V gene encodes CDR1 SGDLS and CDR2 YYNGEE. Here the CDR3 reads CASSVDRDNEQFF. The CDR3, as DNA: TGTGCCAGCAGCGTAGACAGGGACAATGAGCAGTTCTTC. Filled out from reference TRBV9 and TRBJ2-1, the complete variable domain reads DSGVTQTPKHLITATGQRVTLRCSPRSGDLSVYWYQQSLDQGLQFLIQYYNGEERAKGNILERFSAQQFPDLHSELNLSSLELGDSALYFCASSVDRDNEQFFGPGTRLTVL.

The chain combines TRBV6-5 with TRBJ1-2; unclear D gene. Germline V lookup: CDR1 MNHEY, CDR2 SVGAGI. This CDR3 has 13 amino acids. The ends were cut back, 8 bases at V and 4 bases at J, with 14 bases in the middle. Here the CDR3 reads CASGRDFPYGYTF. As DNA, the CDR3 is TGTGCCAGCGGGAGGGATTTCCCCTATGGCTACACCTTC.

This CDR3 is CASSFGQGTNQPQHF. The CDR3 DNA reads TGTGCCAGCAGTTTTGGACAGGGGACCAATCAGCCCCAGCATTTT. V is TRBV27 and J is TRBJ1-5; 9 bases agree with TRBD1. V was pared by 3 bases and J by 3 bases, with 3 bases of the junction left unmatched. The germline V gene encodes CDR1 MNHEY and CDR2 SMNVEV (reference sequence). This CDR3 has 15 amino acids.

The rearrangement uses TRBV9 and TRBJ2-5; 9 positions agree with TRBD2. CDR1 and CDR2 from the germline V gene are SGDLS and YYNGEE. This CDR3 spans 16 amino acids. V lost 0 bases and J lost 7; bases outside the gene matches: 10. The CDR3 DNA reads as TGTGCCAGCAGCGTAGTGTCGACTAGCGGTCGGGGGACCCAGTACTTC. It specifies CASSVVSTSGRGTQYF. Combining the CDR3 with reference TRBV9 and TRBJ2-5 gives the whole variable domain DSGVTQTPKHLITATGQRVTLRCSPRSGDLSVYWYQQSLDQGLQFLIQYYNGEERAKGNILERFSAQQFPDLHSELNLSSLELGDSALYFCASSVVSTSGRGTQYFGPGTRLLVL.